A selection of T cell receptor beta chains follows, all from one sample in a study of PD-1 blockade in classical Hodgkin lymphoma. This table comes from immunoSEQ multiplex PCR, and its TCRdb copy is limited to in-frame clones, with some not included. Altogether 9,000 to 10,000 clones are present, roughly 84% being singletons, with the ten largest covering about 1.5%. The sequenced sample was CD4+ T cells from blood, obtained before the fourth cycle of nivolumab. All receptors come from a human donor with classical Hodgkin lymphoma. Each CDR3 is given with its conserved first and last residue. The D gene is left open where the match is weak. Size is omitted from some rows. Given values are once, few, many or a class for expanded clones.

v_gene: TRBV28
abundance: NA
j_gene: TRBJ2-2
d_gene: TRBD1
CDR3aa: CASRSTGENTGELFF
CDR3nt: TGTGCCAGCAGATCGACAGGGGAGAACACCGGGGAGCTGTTTTTT

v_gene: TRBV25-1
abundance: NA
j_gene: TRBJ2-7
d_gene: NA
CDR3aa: CASSETGLRTEQYF
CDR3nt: TGTGCCAGCAGTGAGACAGGCCTACGAACAGAGCAGTACTTC

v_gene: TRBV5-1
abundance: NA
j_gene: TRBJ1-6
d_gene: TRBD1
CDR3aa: CASSLGTGTIYNSPLHF
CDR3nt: TGCGCCAGCAGCCTGGGGACAGGGACAATTTATAATTCACCCCTCCACTTT

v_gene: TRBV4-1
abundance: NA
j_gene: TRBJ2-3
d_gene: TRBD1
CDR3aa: CASRSGRGQGAADTQYF
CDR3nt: TGCGCCAGCAGGTCGGGGAGGGGACAGGGAGCGGCAGATACGCAGTATTTT

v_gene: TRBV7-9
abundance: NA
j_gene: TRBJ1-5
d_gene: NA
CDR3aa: CASSPGVQPQHF
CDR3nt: TGTGCCAGCAGCCCAGGAGTTCAGCCCCAGCATTTT

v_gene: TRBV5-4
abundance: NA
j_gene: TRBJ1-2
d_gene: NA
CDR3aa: CASSLAVRTPRGGYTF
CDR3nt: TGTGCCAGCAGCTTGGCCGTACGGACGCCTCGTGGGGGCTACACCTTC

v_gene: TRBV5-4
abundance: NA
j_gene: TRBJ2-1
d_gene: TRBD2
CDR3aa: CASSLGGSGRQYEQFF
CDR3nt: TGTGCCAGCAGCTTGGGAGGTAGCGGGAGGCAGTATGAGCAGTTCTTC

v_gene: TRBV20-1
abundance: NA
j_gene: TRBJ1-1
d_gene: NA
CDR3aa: CSATREAEAFF
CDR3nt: TGCAGTGCTACCAGGGAGGCTGAAGCTTTCTTT

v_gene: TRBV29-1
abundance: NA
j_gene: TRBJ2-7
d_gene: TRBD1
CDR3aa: CSVRGTGHNYEQYF
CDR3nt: TGCAGCGTAAGAGGGACAGGACACAACTACGAGCAGTACTTC

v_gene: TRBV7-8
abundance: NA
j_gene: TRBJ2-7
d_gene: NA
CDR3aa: CASSLRWLGAIYEQYF
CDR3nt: TGTGCCAGCAGCTTACGCTGGCTTGGGGCCATCTACGAGCAGTACTTC

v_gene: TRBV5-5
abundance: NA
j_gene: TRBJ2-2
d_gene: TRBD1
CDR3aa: CASSLTGGTGELFF
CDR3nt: TGTGCCAGCAGCTTGACAGGGGGCACCGGGGAGCTGTTTTTT

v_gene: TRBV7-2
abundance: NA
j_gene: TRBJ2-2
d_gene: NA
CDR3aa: CASSPPGTRSSGELFF
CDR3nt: TGTGCCAGCAGCCCCCCGGGGACCCGGTCCTCCGGGGAGCTGTTTTTT

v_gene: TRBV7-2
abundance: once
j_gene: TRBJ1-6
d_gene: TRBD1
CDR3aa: CASSASRGLNSPLHF
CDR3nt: TGTGCCAGCAGCGCGTCCAGGGGGCTCAATTCACCCCTCCACTTT

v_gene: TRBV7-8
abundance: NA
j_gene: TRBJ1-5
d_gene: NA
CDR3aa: CASSRAAFSNQPQHF
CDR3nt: TGTGCCAGCAGCCGGGCGGCCTTTAGCAATCAGCCCCAGCATTTT

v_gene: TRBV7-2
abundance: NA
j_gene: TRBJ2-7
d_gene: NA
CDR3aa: CASSLVREQYF
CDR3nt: TGTGCCAGCAGCTTAGTTCGCGAGCAGTACTTC

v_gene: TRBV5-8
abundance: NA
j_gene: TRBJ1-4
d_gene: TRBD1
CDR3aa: CASSYRGQVNEKLFF
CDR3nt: TGTGCCAGCAGCTACAGGGGACAGGTTAATGAAAAACTGTTTTTT

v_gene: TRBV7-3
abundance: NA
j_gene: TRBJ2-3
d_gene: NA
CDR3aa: CASSPTGDSADTQYF
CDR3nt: TGTGCCAGCAGCCCAACAGGGGACTCGGCAGATACGCAGTATTTT

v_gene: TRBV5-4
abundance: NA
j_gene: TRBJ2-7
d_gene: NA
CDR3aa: CASSLEGQGGVGQYF
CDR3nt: TGTGCCAGCAGCTTGGAGGGGCAGGGGGGCGTCGGGCAGTACTTC

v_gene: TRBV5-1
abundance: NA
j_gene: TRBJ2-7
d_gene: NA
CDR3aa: CASSPSYEQYF
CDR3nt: TGCGCCAGCAGCCCGTCCTACGAGCAGTACTTC

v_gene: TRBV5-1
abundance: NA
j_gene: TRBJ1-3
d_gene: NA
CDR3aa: CASSLGVDGNTIYF
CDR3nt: TGCGCCAGCAGCTTGGGGGTAGATGGAAACACCATATATTTT

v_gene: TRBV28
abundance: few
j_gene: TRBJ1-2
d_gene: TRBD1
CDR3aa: CASSPVGQVPNYGYTF
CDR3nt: TGTGCCAGCAGTCCCGTGGGACAGGTACCTAACTATGGCTACACCTTC

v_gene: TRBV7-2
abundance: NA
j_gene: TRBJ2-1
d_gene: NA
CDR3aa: CASSLASSLGFF
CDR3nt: TGTGCCAGCAGCTTAGCTTCGTCCCTTGGGTTCTTC

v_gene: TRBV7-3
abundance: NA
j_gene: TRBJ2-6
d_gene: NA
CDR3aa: CASSSVLSGANVLTF
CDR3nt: TGTGCCAGCAGCTCCGTCCTCTCTGGGGCCAACGTCCTGACTTTC

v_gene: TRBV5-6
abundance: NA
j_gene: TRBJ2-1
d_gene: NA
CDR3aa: CASTLRPGGWQFF
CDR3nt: TGTGCCAGCACCCTAAGGCCAGGGGGGTGGCAGTTCTTC

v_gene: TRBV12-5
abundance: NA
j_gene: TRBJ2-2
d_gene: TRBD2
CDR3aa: CASDGTSGPTGELFF
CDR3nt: TGTGCTAGTGACGGGACTAGCGGGCCAACCGGGGAGCTGTTTTTT

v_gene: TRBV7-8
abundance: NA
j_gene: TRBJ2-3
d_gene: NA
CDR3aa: CASSTQGWGTDTQYF
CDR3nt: TGTGCCAGCAGCACCCAGGGTTGGGGCACAGATACGCAGTATTTT

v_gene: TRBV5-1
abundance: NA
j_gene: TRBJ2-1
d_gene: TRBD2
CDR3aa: CASRTSGTYNEQFF
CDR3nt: TGCGCCAGCAGGACTAGCGGAACCTACAATGAGCAGTTCTTC

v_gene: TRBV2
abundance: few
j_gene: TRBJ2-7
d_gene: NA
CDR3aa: CASKSRILYEQYF
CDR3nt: TGTGCCAGCAAGTCGCGAATCCTCTACGAGCAGTACTTC

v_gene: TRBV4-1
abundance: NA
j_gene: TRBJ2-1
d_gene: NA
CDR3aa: CASSQDRGLEQFF
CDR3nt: TGCGCCAGCAGCCAAGATCGGGGACTCGAGCAGTTCTTC

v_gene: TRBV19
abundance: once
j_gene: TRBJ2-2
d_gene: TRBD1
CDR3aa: CASGQGYTGELFF
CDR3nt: TGTGCCAGCGGACAGGGGTACACCGGGGAGCTGTTTTTT

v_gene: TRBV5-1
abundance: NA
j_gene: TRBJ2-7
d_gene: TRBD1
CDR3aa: CASSPDRGSYEQYF
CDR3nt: TGCGCCAGCAGCCCGGACAGGGGTTCCTACGAGCAGTACTTC

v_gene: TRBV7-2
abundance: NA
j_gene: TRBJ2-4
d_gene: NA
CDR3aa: CASSLGLWAKNIQYF
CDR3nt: TGTGCCAGCAGCTTAGGACTTTGGGCCAAAAACATTCAGTACTTC

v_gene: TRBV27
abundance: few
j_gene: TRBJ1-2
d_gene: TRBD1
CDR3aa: CASRRTGNYGYTF
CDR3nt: TGTGCCAGCCGACGGACAGGGAACTATGGCTACACCTTC

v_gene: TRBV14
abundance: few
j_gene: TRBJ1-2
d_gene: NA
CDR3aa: CASSQNLYGYTF
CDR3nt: TGTGCCAGCAGCCAGAATCTTTATGGCTACACCTTC

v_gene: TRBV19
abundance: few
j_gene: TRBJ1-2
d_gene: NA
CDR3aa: CASRTEKRYGYTF
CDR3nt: TGTGCCAGTAGGACGGAAAAGCGCTATGGCTACACCTTC

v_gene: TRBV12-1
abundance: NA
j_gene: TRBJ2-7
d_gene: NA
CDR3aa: CASTFRPGDRSDEQYF
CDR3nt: TGTGCCAGCACCTTTCGCCCAGGGGACCGGTCGGACGAGCAGTACTTC

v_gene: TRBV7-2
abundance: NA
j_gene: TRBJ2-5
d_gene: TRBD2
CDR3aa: CASSLGLAGHQETQYF
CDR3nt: TGTGCCAGCAGCTTGGGACTAGCGGGCCACCAAGAGACCCAGTACTTC

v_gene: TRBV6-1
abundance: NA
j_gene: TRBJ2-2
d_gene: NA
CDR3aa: CASRVDRGTGELFF
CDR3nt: TGTGCCAGCAGGGTAGATAGGGGCACCGGGGAGCTGTTTTTT

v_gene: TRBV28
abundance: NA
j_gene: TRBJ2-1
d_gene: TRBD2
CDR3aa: CASRGLAGDTEQFF
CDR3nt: TGTGCCAGCAGGGGACTAGCGGGGGATACTGAGCAGTTCTTC

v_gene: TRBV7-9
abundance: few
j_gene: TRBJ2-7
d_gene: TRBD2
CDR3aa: CASSLVLRTSGSYEQYF
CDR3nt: TGTGCCAGCAGCTTAGTCCTCCGGACTAGCGGCTCCTACGAGCAGTACTTC

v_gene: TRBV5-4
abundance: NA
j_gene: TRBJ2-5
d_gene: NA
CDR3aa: CASSFQDQETQYF
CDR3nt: TGTGCCAGCAGCTTCCAGGACCAAGAGACCCAGTACTTC

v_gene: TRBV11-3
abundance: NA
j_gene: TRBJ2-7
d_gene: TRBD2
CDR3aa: CASSLGSGTSGEQYF
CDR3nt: TGTGCCAGCAGCTTAGGTTCCGGGACTAGCGGCGAGCAGTACTTC

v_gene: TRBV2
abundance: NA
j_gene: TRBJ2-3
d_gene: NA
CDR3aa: CASSDRARTDTQYF
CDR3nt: TGTGCCAGCAGTGACAGGGCGAGGACAGATACGCAGTATTTT

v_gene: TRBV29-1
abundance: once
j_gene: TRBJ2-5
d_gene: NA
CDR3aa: CSVAPATGQLETQYF
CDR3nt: TGCAGCGTTGCCCCCGCCACTGGACAGTTAGAGACCCAGTACTTC

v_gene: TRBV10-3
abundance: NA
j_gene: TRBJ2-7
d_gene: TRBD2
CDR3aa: CASSPGTSGSPHEQYF
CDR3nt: TGTGCCAGCAGCCCAGGGACTAGCGGGAGTCCACACGAGCAGTACTTC

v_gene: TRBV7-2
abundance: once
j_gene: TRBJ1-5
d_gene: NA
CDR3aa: CASSLSHLSNQPQHF
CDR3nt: TGTGCCAGCAGCTTATCCCATCTAAGCAATCAGCCCCAGCATTTT

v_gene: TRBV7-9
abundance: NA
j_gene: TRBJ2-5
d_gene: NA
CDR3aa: CASSLVGRPQETQYF
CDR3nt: TGTGCCAGCAGCTTAGTCGGCAGGCCTCAAGAGACCCAGTACTTC

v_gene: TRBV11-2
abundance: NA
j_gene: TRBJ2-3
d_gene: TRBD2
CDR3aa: CASRRAGVGDTQYF
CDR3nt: TGTGCCAGCAGAAGAGCGGGAGTTGGAGATACGCAGTATTTT

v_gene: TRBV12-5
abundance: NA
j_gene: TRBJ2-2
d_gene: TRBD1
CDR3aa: CASGLVRGLLRTGLNTGELFF
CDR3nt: TGTGCTAGTGGTTTGGTACGCGGCCTCCTTAGGACAGGGTTGAACACCGGGGAGCTGTTTTTT